The 16 T cell receptor beta chains presented below share a single source sample, sequenced in a study of shared clonotypes between healthy human individuals. Naive CD8 cells, CD45RO-negative and positively selected for CCR7, excluded terminally differentiated effector memory CD45RA+ cells. Sequencing was performed with immunoSEQ multiplex PCR; in TCRdb, only in-frame clones are kept and a portion is missing. Found here are about 1.9 million clones, around 93% of them singletons; the top ten hold about 1.7%. What was sequenced was naive CD8+ T cells from PBMCs. The receptor source for this set is a young man in good health. Some clones in this sample may be carry-over from other donors' samples.

The chain recombines TRBV7-9 with TRBJ2-7, with D possibly TRBD1 on 6 matching bases. Germline assignment: CDR1 SEHNR and CDR2 FQNEAQ (reference sequence). The CDR3 length is 14 residues. Trimming stripped 5 bases from V and 2 bases from J, with 13 bases between. Written as DNA, the CDR3 is TGTGCCAGCAGCCCCCACAGGGAGACCTACGAGCAGTACTTC. Translating gives CASSPHRETYEQYF.

In this sample, this clone turned up once. The chain joins TRBV9 to TRBJ2-2, with 7 positions matching TRBD1. This CDR3 contains 15 residues. The germline V gene has CDR1 SGDLS and CDR2 YYNGEE. J was trimmed by 4 bases and V by 5 bases; bases with no gene match: 8. The CDR3 here is CASRGDRVGTGELFF. The DNA of the CDR3 is TGTGCCAGCAGAGGAGACAGGGTGGGCACCGGGGAGCTGTTTTTT.

With respect to this clone: This sample includes further DNA sequences coding for the same CDR3. In nucleotides, the CDR3 is TGTGCCAGCAGTTTACGCCTTGGCAATCAGCCCCAGCATTTT. Translating gives CASSLRLGNQPQHF. The chain recombines TRBV28 with TRBJ1-5; D is unresolved. Trimming took off 2 bases at V and 2 bases at J, with 7 bases between the two ends. CDR3 length: 14 residues. Germline V gene data show CDR1 as MDHEN and CDR2 as SYDVKM. The whole variable domain, remainder taken from reference TRBV28 and TRBJ1-5, is DVKVTQSSRYLVKRTGEKVFLECVQDMDHENMFWYRQDPGLGLRLIYFSYDVKMKEKGDIPEGYSVSREKKERFSLILESASTNQTSMYLCASSLRLGNQPQHFGDGTRLSIL.

CDR3 nucleotide sequence: TGTGCCAGCAGCGTAGAGGGGGCTAGCGGGATACTCATGGATGAGCAGTTCTTC. It is translated as CASSVEGASGILMDEQFF. This chain connects TRBV9 to TRBJ2-1, with TRBD2 matching 9 bases. V shed 0 bases, J shed 8 bases, and the junction held 15 bases outside the gene matches. The length of the CDR3 is 18 residues. Per germline, CDR1 SGDLS and CDR2 YYNGEE. The variable domain in full, with the rest retrieved from reference TRBV9 and TRBJ2-1, is DSGVTQTPKHLITATGQRVTLRCSPRSGDLSVYWYQQSLDQGLQFLIQYYNGEERAKGNILERFSAQQFPDLHSELNLSSLELGDSALYFCASSVEGASGILMDEQFFGPGTRLTVL.

V gene TRBV6-6 combines with J gene TRBJ2-1, with 9 nucleotides matching TRBD1. Germline CDR1 is MNHNY and CDR2 is SVGAGI (reference sequence). Trimming cost V 3 bases and J 4 bases; bases outside gene matches: 7. This CDR3 is built from 16 residues. The DNA for the CDR3 is TGTGCCAGCAGTTATCTCCGGGACAGGGCATACAATGAGCAGTTCTTC. Amino acids: CASSYLRDRAYNEQFF.

A remark on this clone: Within the sample, other DNA sequences also encode this same CDR3. This chain uses TRBV29-1 with TRBJ2-7, with 7 bases fitting TRBD2. The V gene's germline CDR1 is SQVTM and CDR2 ANQGSEA. The V segment lost 7 bases and the J segment 0 bases; nucleotides outside the gene matches: 6. The CDR3 is 13 amino acids. The CDR3 spells CSAGAGDSYEQYF. CDR3 DNA: TGCAGCGCTGGCGCGGGGGACTCCTACGAGCAGTACTTC.

The V and J genes are TRBV27 and TRBJ2-1; possibly TRBD2 for D (6 bases). V dropped 7 bases and J dropped 5 bases, with 24 bases sitting between them. The CDR3 sequence is 17 residues long. Germline lookup yields CDR1 MNHEY and CDR2 SMNVEV (reference sequence). The CDR3 spells CASTTGIPGLVNNEQFF. CDR3 sequence (DNA): TGTGCCAGCACCACCGGGATACCGGGACTTGTCAACAATGAGCAGTTCTTC.

This clone was recorded only once. The chain uses TRBV27 and TRBJ2-5; no clear D gene. This CDR3 spans 12 amino acids. Trimming left V 2 bases short and J 4 bases short, with 5 bases between. The germline V gene has CDR1 MNHEY and CDR2 SMNVEV (reference sequence). Written as DNA, the CDR3 is TGTGCCAGCAGTTTAACGGGAGAGACCCAGTACTTC. Protein sequence: CASSLTGETQYF.

J is TRBJ2-7 and V is TRBV6-5; the match to TRBD1 covers 10 bases. There are 13 residues in the CDR3. The V gene end was trimmed by 5 bases and the J gene end by 5 bases; junction bases not matched to a gene: 3. In germline, CDR1 is MNHEY, CDR2 SVGAGI. The DNA of the CDR3 is TGTGCCAGCAGTCCCGACAGGGGGCACGAGCAGTACTTC. It specifies CASSPDRGHEQYF.

This chain uses TRBV28 with TRBJ2-7; no clear D. Germline V lookup: CDR1 MDHEN, CDR2 SYDVKM. Between the trimmed V and J ends, which lost 6 bases and 2 bases, there was a span of 17 bases. The CDR3 is made up of 15 amino acids. CDR3 sequence reads: CASSNHRYLAYEQYF. CDR3 DNA sequence: TGTGCCAGCAGCAACCATAGGTACCTCGCCTACGAGCAGTACTTC.

On this clone: Other DNA sequences in the same sample also yield this CDR3. As DNA, the CDR3 is TGTGCCAGCAGCTTAGGAGGGAGAGACTACGAGCAGTACTTC. Protein: CASSLGGRDYEQYF. This chain connects TRBV7-2 to TRBJ2-7; tentatively, D is TRBD2 (5 bases). The germline V gene encodes CDR1 SGHTA and CDR2 FQGNSA. Trimming removed 1 base at V and 3 bases at J, with 10 bases between. The CDR3 is made up of 14 amino acids.

This clone was recorded only once. The chain joins TRBV7-9 to TRBJ2-1, with D perhaps TRBD1 or TRBD2 (5 bases each). Trimming took 6 bases from V and 6 from J, leaving 18 bases between them. Germline CDR1 is SEHNR and CDR2 is FQNEAQ (reference sequence). CDR3 length: 15 amino acids. The CDR3 sequence: CASSNRLRGGNEQFF. For the CDR3, the DNA is TGTGCCAGCAGTAACAGGCTTCGGGGCGGCAATGAGCAGTTCTTC.

The chain recombines TRBV7-8 with TRBJ1-2; 7 bases are shared with TRBD1. The CDR3 contains 20 residues. CDR1 and CDR2 (germline): SGHVS, FQNEAQ. V shed 1 base and J 4 bases; nucleotides not matched to a gene: 21. This chain's CDR3 is CASSLVLPGQRIGGPYGYTF. The CDR3 nucleotides read TGTGCCAGCAGCTTAGTCTTACCGGGACAGCGGATAGGAGGGCCCTATGGCTACACCTTC.

The chain is built from TRBV27 and TRBJ2-1; 7 bases agree with TRBD1. The trim removed 7 bases at V and 4 bases at J, leaving 4 bases unmatched. Germline V gene data show CDR1 as MNHEY and CDR2 as SMNVEV (reference sequence). This CDR3 comprises 13 residues. The CDR3 region is CASTQGVYNEQFF. In nucleotides, the CDR3 is TGTGCCAGCACCCAGGGGGTATACAATGAGCAGTTCTTC.

This chain links TRBV5-1 with TRBJ1-1; 8 nucleotides line up with TRBD1. Germline V gene sequence: CDR1 SGHRS, CDR2 YFSETQ. The V gene end was trimmed by 3 bases and the J gene end by 0 bases; junction bases not matched to a gene: 4. CDR3 size: 15 residues. CDR3 DNA: TGCGCCAGCAGCTATGGGACAGGTATGAACACTGAAGCTTTCTTT. Encoded protein: CASSYGTGMNTEAFF.

This chain connects TRBV28 to TRBJ2-5; the D gene is possibly TRBD1 (5 bases). Trimming shortened V by 2 bases and J by 2 bases, and 15 bases separated the two germline ends. From germline, CDR1 is MDHEN and CDR2 SYDVKM. This CDR3 has 16 residues. The CDR3 sequence: CASSLPLDRLQETQYF. The CDR3 DNA is TGTGCCAGCAGTTTACCCCTCGACAGATTACAAGAGACCCAGTACTTC.